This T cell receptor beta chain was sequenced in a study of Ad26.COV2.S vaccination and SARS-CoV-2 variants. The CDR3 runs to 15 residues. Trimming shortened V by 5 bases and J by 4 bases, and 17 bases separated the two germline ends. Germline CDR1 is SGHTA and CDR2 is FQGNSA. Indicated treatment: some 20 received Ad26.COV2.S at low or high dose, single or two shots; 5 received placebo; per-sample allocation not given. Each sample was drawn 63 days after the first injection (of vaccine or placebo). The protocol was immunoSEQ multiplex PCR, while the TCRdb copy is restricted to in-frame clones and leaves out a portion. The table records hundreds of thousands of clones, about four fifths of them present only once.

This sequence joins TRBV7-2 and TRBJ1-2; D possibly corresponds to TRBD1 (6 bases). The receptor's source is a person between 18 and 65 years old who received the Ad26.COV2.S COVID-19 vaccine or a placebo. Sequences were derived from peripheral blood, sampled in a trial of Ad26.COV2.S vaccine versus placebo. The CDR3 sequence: CASSAPGQLLYGYTF. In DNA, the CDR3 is TGTGCCAGCAGCGCGCCTGGACAGTTACTCTATGGCTACACCTTC.